A selection of T cell receptor beta chains follows, all from one sample in a study of CD8+ T cells in alopecia areata. Only in-frame clones appear in the TCRdb table, and some are missing; sequencing was by immunoSEQ multiplex PCR. The sample lists over 150,000 clones, roughly 60% seen once, with over 12% in the top ten. Material: CD4+ T cells sorted from blood, obtained at week 24, from a patient treated with tofacitinib. These receptors all come from a human donor with alopecia areata. CDR3s include the opening cysteine and the closing phenylalanine or tryptophan. The D gene is left open where the match is weak. Size tells how often a clone was seen (once, few, many) or the class of an expanded clone, and some rows leave it out.

cdr3_nt: TGTGCCAGCAGCGTAGCGGGACAAACTCACTACAATGAGCAGTTCTTC
cdr3_aa: CASSVAGQTHYNEQFF
v_call: TRBV9
j_call: TRBJ2-1
clone_size: NA
d_call: NA

cdr3_nt: TGTGCCTGGACCTCTGGGGCCAACGTCCTGACTTTC
cdr3_aa: CAWTSGANVLTF
v_call: TRBV30
j_call: TRBJ2-6
clone_size: NA
d_call: NA

cdr3_nt: TGTGCCAGCAGCCCTTCCCGGGGAGGGACTACGGACGAGCAGTACTTC
cdr3_aa: CASSPSRGGTTDEQYF
v_call: TRBV7-6
j_call: TRBJ2-7
clone_size: NA
d_call: TRBD2

cdr3_nt: TGTGCCTGGGCCAAGGATCTGAACACTGAAGCTTTCTTT
cdr3_aa: CAWAKDLNTEAFF
v_call: TRBV30
j_call: TRBJ1-1
clone_size: NA
d_call: NA

cdr3_nt: TGTGCCAGCAGCTTAGCTAGCGGGGGGGGACAAGAGACCCAGTACTTC
cdr3_aa: CASSLASGGGQETQYF
v_call: TRBV11-2
j_call: TRBJ2-5
clone_size: NA
d_call: TRBD2

cdr3_nt: TGCGCCAGCAGCTTGGCCTTTGGGGTTTCCACTGAAGCTTTCTTT
cdr3_aa: CASSLAFGVSTEAFF
v_call: TRBV5-1
j_call: TRBJ1-1
clone_size: once
d_call: NA

cdr3_nt: TGCGCCAGCAGCCAGACCCTAGGAGAGACCCAGTACTTC
cdr3_aa: CASSQTLGETQYF
v_call: TRBV4-1
j_call: TRBJ2-5
clone_size: NA
d_call: NA

cdr3_nt: TGCGCCAGCAGCTCCGCCCTTGGCACAGATACGCAGTATTTT
cdr3_aa: CASSSALGTDTQYF
v_call: TRBV5-1
j_call: TRBJ2-3
clone_size: NA
d_call: NA

cdr3_nt: TGTGCCAGCAGTTTTGTTGGGGCTGGCACAGATACGCAGTATTTT
cdr3_aa: CASSFVGAGTDTQYF
v_call: TRBV27
j_call: TRBJ2-3
clone_size: NA
d_call: NA

cdr3_nt: TGTGCCTGGAGTGGTAGTTTCGCAGGCGGTTCACCCCTCCACTTT
cdr3_aa: CAWSGSFAGGSPLHF
v_call: TRBV30
j_call: TRBJ1-6
clone_size: NA
d_call: NA

cdr3_nt: TGTGCCTGGAGTTTGGACACTGAAGCTTTCTTT
cdr3_aa: CAWSLDTEAFF
v_call: TRBV30
j_call: TRBJ1-1
clone_size: NA
d_call: NA

cdr3_nt: TGCAGCGTCGGGACAAACACAGATACGCAGTATTTT
cdr3_aa: CSVGTNTDTQYF
v_call: TRBV29-1
j_call: TRBJ2-3
clone_size: NA
d_call: NA

cdr3_nt: TGTGCCTGGAGCCCGATGAGGGGCGGGGGTGAAAAACTGTTTTTT
cdr3_aa: CAWSPMRGGGEKLFF
v_call: TRBV30
j_call: TRBJ1-4
clone_size: NA
d_call: NA

cdr3_nt: TGTGCCAGCACGAGAGATTACTATGGCTACACCTTC
cdr3_aa: CASTRDYYGYTF
v_call: TRBV7-9
j_call: TRBJ1-2
clone_size: few
d_call: NA